This is a list of T cell receptor beta chains from one sample in a study of cytomegalovirus exposure and HLA in healthy donors. Some clones are missing from TCRdb's copy, which holds only in-frame ones; the method was immunoSEQ multiplex PCR. The sample shows hundreds of thousands of clones, 80% to 90% of them seen only once. The source material was PBMCs. The receptors stem from a woman aged 18-29 years in good health and CMV-seronegative. Both conserved end residues are part of each CDR3. Fields, in order: D gene, clone size, J gene, V gene, CDR3 protein, CDR3 DNA. The D gene is left open where the match is weak. Some rows mark clone size as missing; the rest say once, few, many or name a class of expanded clone.

TRBD1	NA	TRBJ2-4	TRBV6-1	CASSDRGRAKNIQYF	TGTGCCAGCAGTGACAGGGGGCGAGCCAAAAACATTCAGTACTTC
TRBD2	NA	TRBJ2-1	TRBV5-1	CASSRYSSGGAGEQFF	TGCGCCAGCAGCAGGTACTCTAGCGGGGGGGCCGGTGAGCAGTTCTTC
TRBD2	once	TRBJ2-7	TRBV4-2	CASSPGTSGRNEQYF	TGTGCCAGCAGCCCAGGGACTAGCGGGAGAAACGAGCAGTACTTC
TRBD1	NA	TRBJ1-6	TRBV7-9	CASSLGQGRYNSPLHF	TGTGCCAGCAGCTTAGGACAGGGGCGATATAATTCACCCCTCCACTTT
NA	NA	TRBJ1-2	TRBV7-2	CASSLPLGRNYGYTF	TGTGCCAGCAGTTTACCCCTAGGTAGAAACTATGGCTACACCTTC
TRBD2	NA	TRBJ2-1	TRBV19	CASSIRHILAGGPIIFYNEQFF	TGTGCCAGTAGTATACGGCACATACTAGCGGGGGGGCCTATTATCTTTTACAATGAGCAGTTCTTC
NA	NA	TRBJ1-3	TRBV6-5	CASSYSRDSGNTIYF	TGTGCCAGCAGTTACTCCAGGGACTCAGGAAACACCATATATTTT
NA	NA	TRBJ1-1	TRBV29-1	CSVVGRLQIVEAFF	TGCAGCGTTGTCGGTCGGTTACAGATAGTTGAAGCTTTCTTT
TRBD1	NA	TRBJ2-1	TRBV5-1	CASSFMTGTGGNEQFF	TGCGCCAGCAGCTTCATGACCGGGACAGGGGGGAATGAGCAGTTCTTC
TRBD1	NA	TRBJ1-1	TRBV7-9	CASSTYRGLGNTEAFF	TGTGCCAGCAGCACATACAGGGGGCTAGGGAACACTGAAGCTTTCTTT
TRBD1	NA	TRBJ2-2	TRBV4-1	CASSQGQGIRGTGELFF	TGCGCCAGCAGCCAGGGACAGGGGATAAGGGGGACCGGGGAGCTGTTTTTT
TRBD2	NA	TRBJ2-7	TRBV7-2	CASSKGLAGTYEQYF	TGTGCCAGCAGCAAAGGACTAGCGGGTACCTACGAGCAGTACTTC
NA	NA	TRBJ2-7	TRBV28	CASWGWTGGPYEQYF	TGTGCCAGCTGGGGCTGGACGGGTGGTCCCTACGAGCAGTACTTC
NA	NA	TRBJ1-5	TRBV5-1	CASSLDRNQPQHF	TGCGCCAGCAGCTTGGACAGGAATCAGCCCCAGCATTTT
TRBD1	few	TRBJ2-7	TRBV11-2	CASSLDRDSVYEQYF	TGTGCCAGCAGCTTAGACCGGGACAGTGTTTACGAGCAGTACTTC
TRBD1	few	TRBJ1-2	TRBV19	CASSTLGTEYGYTF	TGTGCCAGTAGCACCTTGGGGACAGAATATGGCTACACCTTC
NA	NA	TRBJ1-2	TRBV7-9	CASSWRQDYGYTF	TGTGCCAGCAGCTGGAGACAGGACTATGGCTACACCTTC
NA	NA	TRBJ2-7	TRBV9	CASSASTETYEQYF	TGTGCCAGCAGCGCTTCCACAGAAACCTACGAGCAGTACTTC
TRBD1	NA	TRBJ1-6	TRBV10-3	CAISAAGQGNSPLHF	TGTGCCATCAGTGCCGCGGGACAGGGGAATTCACCCCTCCACTTT
NA	NA	TRBJ1-1	TRBV18	CASGYSGGTEAFF	TGTGCCAGCGGCTACAGCGGTGGCACTGAAGCTTTCTTT
TRBD2	once	TRBJ2-2	TRBV27	CASTSGGYTGELFF	TGTGCCAGCACTAGCGGGGGGTACACCGGGGAGCTGTTTTTT
TRBD1	once	TRBJ2-3	TRBV5-1	CASSAGSGQGRADTQYF	TGCGCCAGCAGCGCCGGATCCGGACAGGGGAGGGCAGATACGCAGTATTTT
TRBD1	once	TRBJ1-6	TRBV6-4	CAGRDRYNSPLHF	TGTGCCGGTAGGGACAGGTACAATTCACCCCTCCACTTT
NA	NA	TRBJ1-4	TRBV7-6	CASSLAQGSVGTNEKLFF	TGTGCCAGCAGCTTAGCCCAGGGATCGGTGGGAACTAATGAAAAACTGTTTTTT
TRBD2	NA	TRBJ2-7	TRBV9	CASSVGPDPARAGGEQYF	TGTGCCAGCAGCGTAGGGCCGGACCCAGCCAGAGCGGGGGGCGAGCAGTACTTC
NA	NA	TRBJ1-5	TRBV6-1	CASRSNQPQHF	TGTGCCAGCAGGAGTAATCAGCCCCAGCATTTT
NA	NA	TRBJ1-5	TRBV2	CASSGETGRNQPQHF	TGTGCCAGCAGTGGGGAAACAGGCCGCAATCAGCCCCAGCATTTT
TRBD2	NA	TRBJ2-5	TRBV7-6	CASSPGLAVMETQYF	TGTGCCAGCAGCCCCGGACTAGCTGTGATGGAGACCCAGTACTTC
NA	NA	TRBJ2-3	TRBV18	CASSPPGRGTQYF	TGTGCCAGCTCACCACCGGGCCGGGGAACGCAGTATTTT
NA	NA	TRBJ2-1	TRBV4-3	CASSQENSVPAYNEQFF	TGCGCCAGCAGCCAAGAGAATAGCGTACCTGCCTACAATGAGCAGTTCTTC
NA	NA	TRBJ1-6	TRBV5-1	CAGRNNSPLHF	TGCGCAGGGAGGAATAATTCACCCCTCCACTTT
NA	NA	TRBJ1-1	TRBV29-1	CSYGHINTEAFF	TGCAGCTACGGACATATAAACACTGAAGCTTTCTTT
TRBD2	NA	TRBJ2-1	TRBV7-2	CASSFPASGGPSYNEQFF	TGTGCCAGCAGCTTCCCGGCTAGCGGGGGACCCTCCTACAATGAGCAGTTCTTC
NA	NA	TRBJ2-5	TRBV7-9	CASSLATGSRWETQYF	TGTGCCAGCAGCTTAGCGACAGGCTCAAGGTGGGAGACCCAGTACTTC
NA	NA	TRBJ2-3	TRBV6-6	CASSRRVADTQYF	TGTGCCAGCAGTCGACGGGTCGCAGATACGCAGTATTTT
TRBD2	NA	TRBJ2-1	TRBV9	CASSVLRGRGNEQFF	TGTGCCAGCAGCGTCCTCCGAGGGCGGGGGAATGAGCAGTTCTTC
NA	NA	TRBJ1-1	TRBV4-3	CASSQDPGGVEVNTEAFF	TGCGCCAGCAGCCAAGATCCGGGGGGCGTCGAGGTGAACACTGAAGCTTTCTTT
NA	once	TRBJ2-5	TRBV7-2	CASSFGSSGQETQYF	TGTGCCAGCAGCTTCGGTAGCAGCGGCCAAGAGACCCAGTACTTC
TRBD2	NA	TRBJ2-1	TRBV9	CASSVGLAENNEQFF	TGTGCCAGCAGCGTGGGACTAGCGGAGAACAATGAGCAGTTCTTC
TRBD2	NA	TRBJ2-7	TRBV11-3	CASSWMREGHEQYF	TGTGCCAGCAGCTGGATGCGGGAGGGGCACGAGCAGTACTTC
TRBD2	NA	TRBJ2-3	TRBV4-2	CASSQLIAGGSTDTQYF	TGTGCCAGCAGCCAATTGATAGCGGGGGGGAGCACAGATACGCAGTATTTT
TRBD1	NA	TRBJ1-1	TRBV15	CATSKDRGYTEAFF	TGTGCCACCAGCAAGGACAGGGGCTACACTGAAGCTTTCTTT
TRBD1	NA	TRBJ1-5	TRBV30	CAWSKGGAGNQPQHF	TGTGCCTGGAGTAAAGGGGGCGCAGGCAATCAGCCCCAGCATTTT
TRBD2	NA	TRBJ2-1	TRBV2	CASSEDGGTYNEQFF	TGTGCCAGCAGTGAAGACGGGGGGACCTACAATGAGCAGTTCTTC
TRBD1	NA	TRBJ1-2	TRBV27	CASSSTGGAGGYTF	TGTGCCAGCAGTTCCACAGGGGGCGCCGGTGGCTACACCTTC
NA	NA	TRBJ2-3	TRBV10-1	CASRRLAQSTDTQYF	TGCGCCAGCAGACGTCTAGCCCAAAGCACAGATACGCAGTATTTT
TRBD1	once	TRBJ1-2	TRBV7-9	CASSPDPGQSYYTF	TGTGCCAGCAGCCCCGACCCGGGACAGTCCTACTACACCTTC
NA	NA	TRBJ2-1	TRBV15	CATSRDRNEQFF	TGTGCCACCAGCAGAGATCGGAATGAGCAGTTCTTC
TRBD2	NA	TRBJ2-1	TRBV7-6	CASSFGNEPGLAGYEQFF	TGTGCCAGCAGCTTCGGAAACGAACCGGGACTAGCGGGATATGAGCAGTTCTTC
TRBD2	once	TRBJ2-7	TRBV5-1	CASRRGSGSPDPYEQYF	TGCGCCAGCAGAAGGGGTAGCGGGAGCCCCGACCCGTACGAGCAGTACTTC
TRBD2	NA	TRBJ2-7	TRBV13	CASSRAGGPSYEQYF	TGTGCCAGCAGCCGAGCGGGAGGGCCCTCCTACGAGCAGTACTTC
TRBD1	NA	TRBJ1-1	TRBV2	CASRTGVNTEAFF	TGTGCCAGTCGGACAGGGGTTAACACTGAAGCTTTCTTT
TRBD2	few	TRBJ2-5	TRBV7-2	CASRSSGRAGIRETQYF	TGTGCCAGCAGGTCTAGCGGGAGGGCCGGTATCAGAGAGACCCAGTACTTC
NA	NA	TRBJ1-2	TRBV5-4	CASSSQEIYGYTF	TGTGCCAGCAGCTCCCAGGAAATATATGGCTACACCTTC
NA	NA	TRBJ1-2	TRBV2	CASSEGQYGYTF	TGTGCCAGCAGTGAGGGGCAGTATGGCTACACCTTC
NA	NA	TRBJ2-7	TRBV27	CASSLDGTYYEQYF	TGTGCCAGCAGTTTAGACGGGACATACTACGAGCAGTACTTC
TRBD2	once	TRBJ2-1	TRBV6-6	CASRETSGIPYNEQFF	TGTGCCAGCAGGGAGACTAGCGGTATCCCCTACAATGAGCAGTTCTTC
NA	NA	TRBJ1-3	TRBV27	CASSFSGFSGNTIYF	TGTGCCAGCAGTTTCTCGGGGTTCTCTGGAAACACCATATATTTT
NA	NA	TRBJ1-5	TRBV7-6	CASSQEGRQTFNQPQHF	TGTGCCAGCAGCCAGGAGGGGCGTCAGACTTTTAATCAGCCCCAGCATTTT